The sequence of this T cell receptor (beta chain) was determined in a study of neurological immune-mediated disorders. Turning to the study itself: Among the approximately 34 patients with multiple sclerosis, some 30 were relapsing-remitting, while 3 were secondary progressive. Study-wide results and caveats: None of the CDR3 amino acid sequences of expanded clones were shared across subjects, and this suggested private repertoires in all groups. Phylogenetic grouping placed 18 of 34 multiple sclerosis patients' repertoires in one related-CDR3 cluster, a possible signature.

CDR1 DFQATT and CDR2 SNEGSKA come from the germline V gene (reference sequence). CDR3 length: 15 amino acids. The V gene lost 1 base and the J gene lost 2 bases, with 12 bases spanning the gap. TCRdb recomputed calls from the 5' RACE reads with MiXCR, one row per CDR3 protein. The sample lists about 33,000 distinct CDR3 sequences, roughly 1.6% seen once, with about 9% in the top ten. There are many counts of this clonotype. Its antigen remains unknown. Sequenced: PBMCs. This chain uses TRBV20-1 with TRBJ1-5, with a possible D match to TRBD1 (5 bases). The sequence derives from a woman aged 25-40 years with multiple sclerosis. CDR3 sequence reads: CSARGDSGGNQPQHF. DNA for the CDR3: TGCAGTGCTAGAGGGGACTCGGGGGGCAATCAGCCCCAGCATTTT.